This TCR beta chain was documented in a study of shared clonotypes between healthy human individuals. This CDR3 has 13 amino acids. The junction had 7 bases not matched to a gene; V was cut back by 4 bases and J by 9 bases. Germline V gene lookup returns CDR1 SGHDT and CDR2 YYEEEE. The data were produced by immunoSEQ multiplex PCR, yet TCRdb's version contains in-frame clones alone and is incomplete. Of more than 550,000 clones listed, approximately 77% are singletons. This TCR was sampled from a young woman in good health. The sequenced sample was memory CD4+ T cells sorted from blood. Described subset: CD45RA-negative fraction. The chain has TRBV5-6 and TRBJ2-4; TRBD1 matches at 7 bases. The CDR3 DNA reads TGTGCCAGCAGCCCTAATAACAGGGGCATTCAGTACTTC. Protein product: CASSPNNRGIQYF.